A selection of T cell receptor beta chains follows, all from one sample in a study of cytomegalovirus exposure and HLA in healthy donors. Sequencing was performed with immunoSEQ multiplex PCR; in TCRdb, only in-frame clones are kept and a portion is missing. The specimen's table records roughly 65,000 clones. The sample comprised PBMCs. These receptors were obtained from a boy between 10 and 17 years old in good health and CMV-seronegative. Both conserved end residues are part of each CDR3. The D gene is left open where the match is weak. Clone size is stated in some rows and not others, as once, few, many or a class when expanded.

TRBJ2-2 | - | - | TRBV19 | TGTGCCAGTAGTATTGGAGGCCGAATGAACACCGGGGAGCTGTTTTTT | CASSIGGRMNTGELFF
TRBJ1-4 | - | TRBD1 | TRBV30 | TGTGCCTGGAGCCGGCAGGGGGCTGAAAAACTGTTTTTT | CAWSRQGAEKLFF
TRBJ2-7 | - | TRBD1 | TRBV19 | TGTGCCAGTGGACAGGAGAACTCCTACGAGCAGTACTTC | CASGQENSYEQYF
TRBJ1-5 | - | - | TRBV7-2 | TGTGCCAGCAGCGCAGTGGCGGGGGGCGGCAATCAGCCCCAGCATTTT | CASSAVAGGGNQPQHF
TRBJ2-7 | - | TRBD2 | TRBV30 | TGTGCCTGGAGAACTAGCGGGAGCTCCTACGAGCAGTACTTC | CAWRTSGSSYEQYF
TRBJ2-7 | - | TRBD1 | TRBV4-1 | TGCGCCAGCAGCCAAGATCGGTCCCCGGGAAGGGGGCGCGACGAGCAGTACTTC | CASSQDRSPGRGRDEQYF
TRBJ2-7 | - | TRBD2 | TRBV6-1 | TGTGCCAGCAGGGAAGGGACTAGCAGGGCCTACGAGCAGTACTTC | CASREGTSRAYEQYF
TRBJ2-2 | - | - | TRBV6-1 | TGTGCCAGCAGGGCCGGTCAGGCCAACACCGGGGAGCTGTTTTTT | CASRAGQANTGELFF
TRBJ1-2 | - | - | TRBV4-3 | TGCGCCAGCAGCTCCCAGGGCTACTATGGCTACACCTTC | CASSSQGYYGYTF
TRBJ2-3 | - | - | TRBV29-1 | TGCAGCGGAATAGTGGTGAAATACTACACAGATACGCAGTATTTT | CSGIVVKYYTDTQYF
TRBJ2-5 | - | TRBD1 | TRBV5-1 | TGCGCCAGCAGCTTGCAACAGGGGTACCAAGAGACCCAGTACTTC | CASSLQQGYQETQYF
TRBJ1-1 | - | TRBD1 | TRBV30 | TGTGCCCAGACAGGGTTAGGTGAAGCTTTCTTT | CAQTGLGEAFF
TRBJ1-3 | - | TRBD1 | TRBV7-9 | TGTGCCAGCAGCTTGAGGGGACAGGACTCTGGAAACACCATATATTTT | CASSLRGQDSGNTIYF
TRBJ2-3 | - | - | TRBV21-1 | TGTGCCAGCAGCGGAGGGGGGGGTTCATGGACAGGGAACACAGATACGCAGTATTTT | CASSGGGGSWTGNTDTQYF
TRBJ1-5 | - | - | TRBV7-2 | TGTGCCAGCAGCTTGAGGAAGACAGCCAGGGCCAATCAGCCCCAGCATTTT | CASSLRKTARANQPQHF
TRBJ2-2 | - | - | TRBV30 | TGTGCCTGGTTCCAGGGGACATCTGGGGAGCTGTTTTTT | CAWFQGTSGELFF
TRBJ1-5 | - | TRBD1 | TRBV18 | TGTGCCAGCTCCCCAACGACAGGGGGGGATCAGCCCCAGCATTTT | CASSPTTGGDQPQHF
TRBJ2-7 | - | TRBD2 | TRBV11-2 | TGTGCCAGCAGCTTAGCGGGGGGGAGCTACGAGCAGTACTTC | CASSLAGGSYEQYF
TRBJ1-2 | - | TRBD1 | TRBV6-1 | TGTGCCAGCAGCGACGGACAGGGAGCTAACTATGGCTACACCTTC | CASSDGQGANYGYTF
TRBJ2-1 | medium-sized | TRBD2 | TRBV11-3 | TGTGCCAGCAGTGACCGAACTAGCGGGAGCTACAATGAGCAGTTCTTC | CASSDRTSGSYNEQFF
TRBJ1-1 | - | - | TRBV10-3 | TGTGCCATCAGTGAGTCGAAGTTAGGGGCCAGGATTGAAGCTTTCTTT | CAISESKLGARIEAFF
TRBJ2-5 | - | - | TRBV19 | TGTGCCAGTAGTACGCGACGCGGGCAGACGGAGACCCAGTACTTC | CASSTRRGQTETQYF
TRBJ2-1 | - | - | TRBV6-5 | TGTGCCAGCAACCCAGGGGAAAACAATGAGCAGTTCTTC | CASNPGENNEQFF
TRBJ2-7 | - | TRBD1 | TRBV2 | TGTGCCAGCAGCCACCCGGCAGGGGGCTCCTACGAGCAGTACTTC | CASSHPAGGSYEQYF
TRBJ2-3 | - | - | TRBV18 | TGTGCCAGCTCACCACCGATTGCGGCCGGCACAGATACGCAGTATTTT | CASSPPIAAGTDTQYF
TRBJ1-5 | - | - | TRBV19 | TGTGCCAGTAGTTCTAAGACGGAGGGCAATCAGCCCCAGCATTTT | CASSSKTEGNQPQHF
TRBJ2-2 | - | - | TRBV5-4 | TGTGCCAGCAGCTTCGGACAGACCGGGGAGCTGTTTTTT | CASSFGQTGELFF
TRBJ1-1 | - | TRBD1 | TRBV19 | TGTGCCAGTAGTATTCAACCATTCAAAACCCCAGGGGGCCCTGAAGCTTTCTTT | CASSIQPFKTPGGPEAFF
TRBJ2-7 | - | - | TRBV30 | TGTGCCTGGACCCTAAGGAGGGTTCCTAGTCACGAGCAGTACTTC | CAWTLRRVPSHEQYF
TRBJ1-3 | - | TRBD1 | TRBV13 | TGTGCCAGCAGCGCTAGGACAGGAAGAAACACCATATATTTT | CASSARTGRNTIYF
TRBJ2-3 | - | - | TRBV19 | TGTGCCAGTAGTATCGAGGACAGATACTCGCAGTATTTT | CASSIEDRYSQYF
TRBJ2-4 | - | - | TRBV9 | TGTGCCAGCAGCGAGGGCCAAGGTACAGGCATTCAGTACTTC | CASSEGQGTGIQYF
TRBJ1-2 | - | - | TRBV19 | TGTGCCAGTTGGGACATCGACCCGAGGGGCTACACCTTC | CASWDIDPRGYTF
TRBJ1-1 | - | TRBD1 | TRBV5-6 | TGTGCCAGCAGCCCGACAGGGTGGAACACTGAAGCTTTCTTT | CASSPTGWNTEAFF
TRBJ2-7 | - | TRBD2 | TRBV7-2 | TGTGCCAGCAGCCGCTCGGCTAGCGGGTCTTACGAGCAGTACTTC | CASSRSASGSYEQYF
TRBJ1-5 | - | - | TRBV9 | TGTGCCAGCAGCGCTGAACTTGACATCAATCAGCCCCAGCATTTT | CASSAELDINQPQHF
TRBJ1-1 | - | - | TRBV6-5 | TGTGCCAGCAGGCGTACAGTTTACATGAACACTGAAGCTTTCTTT | CASRRTVYMNTEAFF